One sample yielded the 25 T cell receptor beta chains listed below, sequenced in a study of blood T cell repertoires in COVID-19. TCRdb's table, derived via immunoSEQ multiplex PCR, lists solely in-frame clones and lacks some. The sample includes just over 60,000 clones, around 79% seen only once; the top ten take roughly 18%. Sequencing was carried out using peripheral blood. Source of these receptors: a man aged 55-75 years with acute or convalescent COVID-19.

The chain links TRBV30 to TRBJ2-5; 8 positions match TRBD2. This CDR3 contains 16 residues. The germline V gene encodes CDR1 GTSNPN and CDR2 SVGIG (reference sequence). J gave up 4 bases and V 3 bases, and 13 bases lay outside the gene matches. The CDR3 coding sequence is TGTGCCTGGAGGGGACCGCCCGGGAGGGCGGGAGAGACCCAGTACTTC. It yields the protein CAWRGPPGRAGETQYF.

This chain connects TRBV5-1 to TRBJ2-3, with 9 bases matching TRBD1. The V gene's germline CDR1 is SGHRS and CDR2 YFSETQ. J was trimmed by 0 bases and V by 5 bases; bases with no gene match: 4. This CDR3 has 15 amino acids. CDR3 sequence reads: CASSWTGASTDTQYF. CDR3 bases: TGCGCCAGCAGTTGGACAGGGGCTAGCACAGATACGCAGTATTTT. Filled out from reference TRBV5-1 and TRBJ2-3, the complete variable domain reads KAGVTQTPRYLIKTRGQQVTLSCSPISGHRSVSWYQQTPGQGLQFLFEYFSETQRNKGNFPGRFSGRQFSNSRSEMNVSTLELGDSALYLCASSWTGASTDTQYFGPGTRLTVL.

The V and J genes are TRBV11-2 and TRBJ2-3; 12 nucleotides agree with TRBD1. Trimming took 5 bases from V and 4 from J; bases not matched to a gene: 10. Germline lookup yields CDR1 SGHAT and CDR2 FQNNGV. The CDR3 length is 17 residues. CDR3 sequence reads: CASSPGQGTGGADTQYF. CDR3 nucleotides: TGTGCCAGCAGCCCCGGGCAGGGGACAGGGGGCGCAGATACGCAGTATTTT.

The rearrangement links TRBV29-1 to TRBJ2-2; TRBD2 agrees at 11 bases. With 6 bases clipped from V and 5 bases from J, the junction kept 8 bases outside the gene matches. CDR1 and CDR2 (germline): SQVTM, ANQGSEA. This CDR3 is built from 15 residues. Written as DNA, the CDR3 is TGCAGCGTCCTTAGCGGGAGGGCGATTACCGGGGAGCTGTTTTTT. Its translation is CSVLSGRAITGELFF.

The rearrangement uses TRBV6-6 and TRBJ2-2; 8 nucleotides agree with TRBD2. The V gene end was trimmed by 2 bases and the J gene end by 5 bases; junction bases not matched to a gene: 7. The CDR3 sequence is 16 residues long. Germline V gene data show CDR1 as MNHNY and CDR2 as SVGAGI (reference sequence). CDR3 in amino acids: CASSYPGRVRTGELFF. For the CDR3, the DNA is TGTGCCAGCAGTTACCCCGGGAGGGTGAGAACCGGGGAGCTGTTTTTT.

The V call is TRBV7-9, the J call TRBJ2-5, with a weak D call TRBD1 (5 bases). With 5 bases removed from V and 5 bases from J, the gap between germline ends came to 15 bases. Germline assignment: CDR1 SEHNR and CDR2 FQNEAQ (reference sequence). This CDR3 contains 14 residues. CDR3 coding DNA: TGTGCCAGCAGCCACCCCCAGGGAAGGGAGACCCAGTACTTC. Amino acid sequence: CASSHPQGRETQYF.

The chain employs TRBV6-5 and TRBJ1-5; maybe TRBD1 (6 bases). V was clipped by 7 bases and J by 4 bases, with 11 bases between them. This CDR3 comprises 13 residues. Germline V lookup: CDR1 MNHEY, CDR2 SVGAGI. CDR3 in amino acids: CASIPDRNQPQHF. CDR3 DNA sequence: TGTGCCAGCATCCCGGACAGAAATCAGCCCCAGCATTTT.

The CDR3 protein is CASSIAAGDGYTF. The CDR3 DNA follows: TGTGCCAGCAGTATTGCTGCAGGGGATGGCTACACCTTC. The chain recombines TRBV27 with TRBJ1-2, with D possibly TRBD1 on 6 matching bases. The CDR3 has 13 residues. The V end was cut by 5 bases, the J end by 6 bases, with 13 bases between. CDR1 and CDR2 from the germline V gene are MNHEY and SMNVEV (reference sequence).

As DNA, the CDR3 is TGTGCCAGCAGCGGAGGGGAGACCCAGTACTTC. Its protein is CASSGGETQYF. This chain links TRBV9 with TRBJ2-5, with D possibly being TRBD2 (5 bases). The germline V and J ends were trimmed by 3 bases and 5 bases, with 5 bases remaining between them. The CDR3 is made up of 11 amino acids. Germline-derived CDR1 and CDR2 are SGDLS and YYNGEE.

The chain has TRBV6-5 and TRBJ2-1; TRBD1 aligns across 9 bases. With V trimmed by 6 bases and J by 6 bases, 6 bases remained unmatched. The CDR3 is 14 amino acids. CDR1 and CDR2 from the germline V gene are MNHEY and SVGAGI. The CDR3 loop is CASRDRGIPNEQFF. As DNA, the CDR3 is TGTGCCAGCAGGGACAGGGGAATACCCAATGAGCAGTTCTTC.

The rearrangement joins TRBV6-2 or TRBV6-3 to TRBJ1-1; D unclear. V gave up 4 bases and J gave up 5 bases, with 11 bases separating them. The CDR3 has 13 amino acids. CDR1 and CDR2 (germline): MNHEY, SVGEGT. CDR3 sequence reads: CASSSWGGTEAFF. CDR3 nucleotide sequence: TGTGCCAGCAGTTCCTGGGGAGGGACTGAAGCTTTCTTT.

Details on this clone: A read error may account for a junction end that differs from germline. This sequence joins TRBV30 and TRBJ1-4; no definite D call. Germline lookup yields CDR1 GTSNPN and CDR2 SVGIG (reference sequence). The CDR3 extends over 14 amino acids. The CDR3 sequence is CAGRVVRTNEKLFF. CDR3 nucleotide sequence: TGTGCCGGGAGGGTTGTCAGAACTAATGAAAAACTGTTTTTT.

J is TRBJ2-3 and V is TRBV15, with D tentatively TRBD2 (6 bases). The ends were cut back, 3 bases at V and 1 base at J, with 11 bases in the middle. CDR1 is LNHNV and CDR2 is YYDKDF in the germline V gene (reference sequence). This CDR3 is built from 15 residues. The CDR3 here is CATSRGPGGTDTQYF. The CDR3 region has the DNA TGTGCCACCAGCAGGGGCCCGGGAGGCACAGATACGCAGTATTTT.

The genes are TRBV5-6 and TRBJ1-1; the D is unclear. The CDR3 loop spans 12 amino acids. V dropped 1 base and J dropped 4 bases, with 5 bases sitting between them. CDR1 SGHDT and CDR2 YYEEEE come from the germline V gene. The CDR3 spells CASSLIGTEAFF. The DNA of the CDR3 is TGTGCCAGCAGCTTGATCGGCACTGAAGCTTTCTTT.

Written as DNA, the CDR3 is TGTGCCAGTAGTATCGGGGTCGGGATCCAAGAGACCCAGTACTTC. It specifies CASSIGVGIQETQYF. The J gene is TRBJ2-5, the V gene TRBV19; D perhaps matches TRBD2 (5 bases). From germline, CDR1 is LNHDA and CDR2 SQIVND (reference sequence). Trimming pared 3 bases from V and 1 base from J, leaving 12 bases between. The CDR3 has 15 amino acids.

This clone is a singleton in its sample. In nucleotides, the CDR3 is TGTGCCACGGAACCGGGGGGCAATGAGCAGTTCTTC. Its translation: CATEPGGNEQFF. The chain links TRBV6-5 to TRBJ2-1; the match to TRBD2 covers 7 bases. This CDR3 is built from 12 residues. V dropped 10 bases and J dropped 6; count of bases not matched to a gene: 6. CDR1 is MNHEY, CDR2 SVGAGI, per germline.

Of note for this clone: This CDR3 is missing its conserved last phenylalanine or tryptophan, likely due to a read error. V and J are TRBV9 and TRBJ2-6; D might be TRBD1 or TRBD2, each matching 5 bases. CDR1 is SGDLS, CDR2 YYNGEE, per germline. With 0 bases removed from V and 4 bases from J, the gap between germline ends came to 11 bases. The CDR3 runs to 16 residues. This CDR3 reads CASSVEEGSGANVLTL. As DNA, the CDR3 is TGTGCCAGCAGCGTAGAAGAGGGGAGCGGGGCCAACGTCCTGACTCTC.

The rearrangement uses TRBV28 and TRBJ2-1; 10 bases line up with TRBD1. V lost 7 bases to trimming and J lost 3 bases; unmatched junction nucleotides: 9. The CDR3 sequence is 16 residues long. Germline assignment: CDR1 MDHEN and CDR2 SYDVKM. The CDR3 DNA sequence: TGTGCCAGCACTAAAGCCGGGACAGGGGACTACAATGAGCAGTTCTTC. Protein sequence: CASTKAGTGDYNEQFF.

The count of this clone is one. The chain couples TRBV9 to TRBJ1-2; D ambiguous. This CDR3 has 14 amino acids. Looked up from germline, CDR1 is SGDLS and CDR2 is YYNGEE. Trimming pared 1 base from V and 2 bases from J, leaving 9 bases between. The CDR3: CASSVNSANYGYTF. The DNA for the CDR3 is TGTGCCAGCAGCGTAAATAGCGCCAACTATGGCTACACCTTC.

V and J are TRBV29-1 and TRBJ2-5, with 10 bases fitting TRBD1. Germline loops: CDR1 SQVTM, CDR2 ANQGSEA. V was clipped by 6 bases and J by 3 bases; unmatched bases: 1. The CDR3 totals 12 residues. CDR3 bases: TGCAGCGTGGGGACAGGGGAAGAGACCCAGTACTTC. As protein: CSVGTGEETQYF.

V gene TRBV18 combines with J gene TRBJ2-5; possibly TRBD1 for D (5 bases). Germline V CDR1 and CDR2: KGHSH, LQKENI. The CDR3 extends over 11 amino acids. V gave up 3 bases and J gave up 9 bases, with 8 bases separating them. For the CDR3, the DNA is TGTGCCAGCTCACCGGGGCAGGCCCAGTACTTC. Translated: CASSPGQAQYF.

V and J are TRBV6-5 and TRBJ2-6; no clear D gene. The V and J ends lost 2 bases and 2 bases respectively, with 7 bases between them. This CDR3 is built from 15 residues. Per the germline V gene, CDR1 is MNHEY and CDR2 is SVGAGI. The CDR3 DNA follows: TGTGCCAGCAGTTACCGCGGCGCTGGGGCCAACGTCCTGACTTTC. It codes for CASSYRGAGANVLTF.

The CDR3 coding sequence is TGTGCCAGCAGTGGTAAGACCCAGTACTTC. As protein: CASSGKTQYF. The rearrangement links TRBV2 to TRBJ2-5; D gene ambiguous. Trimming shortened V by 4 bases and J by 6 bases, and 3 bases separated the two germline ends. Germline V gene data show CDR1 as SNHLY and CDR2 as FYNNEI. There are 10 residues in the CDR3.

In this sample, this clone turned up many times. V is TRBV30 and J is TRBJ1-2; no definite D call. The CDR3 is 11 residues long. CDR1 is GTSNPN and CDR2 is SVGIG in the germline V gene (reference sequence). V shed 1 base and J shed 7 bases, with 7 bases lying between them. In nucleotides, the CDR3 is TGTGCCTGGAGTGACGCCGGTGGCTACACCTTC. Translation: CAWSDAGGYTF.

The chain is built from TRBV18 and TRBJ1-1; D may be TRBD1 (6 bases). Trimming removed 4 bases from V and 3 bases from J, with 9 bases in between. This CDR3 spans 13 amino acids. The germline gives CDR1 KGHSH, CDR2 LQKENI. CDR3 loop: CASSLDSDTEAFF. In DNA form, the CDR3 reads TGTGCCAGCTCACTGGACAGTGACACTGAAGCTTTCTTT.